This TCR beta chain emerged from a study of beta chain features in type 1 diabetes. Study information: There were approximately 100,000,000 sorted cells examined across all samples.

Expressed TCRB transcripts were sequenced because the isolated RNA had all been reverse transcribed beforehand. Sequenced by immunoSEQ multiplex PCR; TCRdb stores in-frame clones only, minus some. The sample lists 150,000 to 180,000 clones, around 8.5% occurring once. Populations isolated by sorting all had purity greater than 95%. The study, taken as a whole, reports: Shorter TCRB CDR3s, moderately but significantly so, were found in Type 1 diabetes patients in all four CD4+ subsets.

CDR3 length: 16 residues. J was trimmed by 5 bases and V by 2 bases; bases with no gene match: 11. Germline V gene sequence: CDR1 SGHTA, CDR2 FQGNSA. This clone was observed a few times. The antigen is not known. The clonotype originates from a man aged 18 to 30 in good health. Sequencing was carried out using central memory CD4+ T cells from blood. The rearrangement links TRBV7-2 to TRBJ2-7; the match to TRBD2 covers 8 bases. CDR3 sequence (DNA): TGTGCCAGCAGCTTAACCCCACTTGCGGGAGGCCACGAGCAGTACTTC. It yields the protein CASSLTPLAGGHEQYF.